This passage covers 15 T cell receptor beta chains from one sample sequenced in a study of T cells in Graves' hyperthyroidism and ophthalmopathy. The source material, RNA transcripts, was used to amplify TCR beta CDR3 regions. Researchers ran a first-round RT-PCR on the TCR CDR3 using the HTBI primer set. Each CDR3 protein gets one entry after TCRdb re-called the multiplex PCR reads with MiXCR. The data show around 560,000 distinct CDR3 sequences, over 15% seen once. Sequenced input: blood. The receptors were gathered from a woman aged 18-29 years with Graves' hyperthyroidism.

This clonotype was seen many times. The J gene is TRBJ2-7, the V gene TRBV10-1, with D possibly TRBD2 on 5 matching bases. This CDR3 is 16 amino acids long. Trimming left V 4 bases short and J 0 bases short, with 16 bases between. Germline V gene data show CDR1 as WNHNN and CDR2 as SYGVQD (reference sequence). CDR3: CASSGPSGWSSYEQYF. CDR3 bases: TGCGCCAGCAGTGGACCCTCGGGGTGGTCCTCCTACGAGCAGTACTTC.

This clonotype has ten or more counts. V gene TRBV12-3 or TRBV12-4 combines with J gene TRBJ1-2; D perhaps matches TRBD1 (6 bases). Trimming removed 5 bases at V and 6 bases at J, with 19 bases between. The CDR3 covers 15 residues. CDR3 sequence reads: CASSLRGGQVDGYTF. The CDR3, as DNA: TGTGCCAGCAGTCTCCGGGGGGGGCAGGTCGATGGCTACACCTTC.

In its sample, this clonotype was seen many times. The chain is built from TRBV7-2 and TRBJ2-5; D is uncertain. Between the trimmed V and J ends, which lost 3 bases and 2 bases, there was a span of 7 bases. The germline CDR1 and CDR2 sequences are SGHTA and FQGNSA. The CDR3 covers 13 residues. The CDR3 protein is CASSFSPQETQYF. The CDR3 DNA is TGTGCCAGCAGCTTTTCGCCGCAAGAGACCCAGTACTTC.

This chain joins TRBV6-4 and TRBJ2-2; 7 bases fit TRBD1. The CDR3 runs 15 residues. Trimming took 0 bases from V and 3 from J; bases not matched to a gene: 1. Germline values: CDR1 MRHNA, CDR2 SNTAGT. DNA of the CDR3: TGTGCCAGCAGTGACTCAGGGGGCGACACCGGGGAGCTGTTTTTT. It specifies CASSDSGGDTGELFF.

This clonotype has at least ten counts. V is TRBV5-1 and J is TRBJ2-7; 12 bases align to TRBD1. After removal of 4 bases from V and 7 bases from J, the junction contained 6 bases not matched to a gene. Per the germline V gene, CDR1 is SGHRS and CDR2 is YFSETQ. The CDR3 contains 14 residues. The CDR3 nucleotides are TGCGCCAGCAGCCTCCGGGACAGGGGGCCTGAGCAGTACTTC. Translating it yields CASSLRDRGPEQYF.

The chain uses TRBV29-1 and TRBJ2-5; 13 bases fit TRBD2. CDR3 length: 15 residues. V was clipped by 7 bases and J by 4 bases; unmatched bases: 9. In germline, CDR1 is SQVTM, CDR2 ANQGSEA. This chain's CDR3 is CSAELAGGLRETQYF. The CDR3 DNA sequence: TGCAGCGCCGAACTAGCGGGGGGGCTCCGAGAGACCCAGTACTTC.

This clonotype was observed a few times. The V gene is TRBV5-4, the J gene TRBJ1-1; perhaps TRBD1 as D (5 bases). The CDR3 spans 15 residues. The V gene lost 4 bases and the J gene lost 1 base, with 14 bases spanning the gap. The germline V gene has CDR1 SGHNT and CDR2 YYREEE (reference sequence). CDR3 residues: CASSRDRLKNTEAFF. CDR3 nucleotides: TGTGCCAGCAGCCGCGACAGACTTAAGAACACTGAAGCTTTCTTT.

The table lists this clonotype with a few counts. V gene TRBV4-1 combines with J gene TRBJ2-5; D is possibly TRBD2 (6 bases). V was shortened by 0 bases and J by 4 bases, with 12 bases between the two germline ends. Germline V lookup: CDR1 MGHRA, CDR2 YSYEKL. The CDR3 loop spans 15 amino acids. As DNA, the CDR3 is TGCGCCAGCAGCCAAGACGGCGCGGGAAGAGAGACCCAGTACTTC. As protein: CASSQDGAGRETQYF.

Many counts were recorded for this clonotype. The rearrangement uses TRBV28 and TRBJ2-1, with 8 positions matching TRBD2. CDR3 size: 17 residues. V shed 7 bases and J 0 bases; nucleotides not matched to a gene: 11. CDR1 and CDR2 (germline): MDHEN, SYDVKM. In DNA form, the CDR3 reads TGTGCCAGCAATAGGGGGACCGGGAGGGCCTCCTACAATGAGCAGTTCTTC. It encodes CASNRGTGRASYNEQFF.

J is TRBJ2-5 and V is TRBV20-1; 7 bases align to TRBD1. Germline trimming cut 6 bases from V and 3 bases from J; bases unmatched to any gene: 13. Germline CDR1 reads DFQATT; CDR2 reads SNEGSKA (reference sequence). The CDR3 loop spans 15 amino acids. This CDR3 is CSAEGQLLIKETQYF. The CDR3 coding sequence is TGCAGTGCCGAGGGACAGCTCCTAATTAAAGAGACCCAGTACTTC.

CDR3 protein: CPPGAEQVYTF. CDR3 nucleotides: TGCCCTCCGGGGGCAGAGCAAGTCTACACCTTC. V and J are TRBV20-1 and TRBJ1-2, with a weak D call TRBD1 (6 bases). This CDR3 has 11 amino acids. Germline-derived CDR1 and CDR2 are DFQATT and SNEGSKA (reference sequence).

J is TRBJ2-6 and V is TRBV27; tentatively, D is TRBD2 (6 bases). V dropped 7 bases and J dropped 0 bases, with 13 bases sitting between them. From germline, CDR1 is MNHEY and CDR2 SMNVEV (reference sequence). The CDR3 is made up of 16 amino acids. The CDR3 DNA reads as TGTGCCAGCAAGGAGGGCGGCCGCTCTGGGGCCAACGTCCTGACTTTC. Protein sequence: CASKEGGRSGANVLTF. Using reference TRBV27 and TRBJ2-6 for the parts outside the CDR3, the full variable domain is EAQVTQNPRYLITVTGKKLTVTCSQNMNHEYMSWYRQDPGLGLRQIYYSMNVEVTDKGDVPEGYKVSRKEKRNFPLILESPSPNQTSLYFCASKEGGRSGANVLTFGAGSRLTVL.

The sample holds many counts of this clonotype. The rearrangement links TRBV28 to TRBJ2-5; possibly TRBD1 or TRBD2 for D (6 bases each). The V end was cut by 4 bases, the J end by 5 bases, with 17 bases between. Germline-derived CDR1 and CDR2 are MDHEN and SYDVKM. The CDR3 is 15 residues long. CDR3 amino acids: CASSSVVGGRETQYF. The CDR3 DNA is TGTGCCAGCAGTTCAGTTGTAGGGGGGCGGGAGACCCAGTACTTC.

The chain joins TRBV7-3 to TRBJ1-4; 7 bases fit TRBD1. The CDR3 totals 16 residues. Germline V lookup: CDR1 SGHTA, CDR2 FQGTGA. Trimming removed 1 base from V and 7 bases from J; junction bases left unmatched: 9. CDR3 loop: CASSLKRQGWGEKLFF. The CDR3 nucleotides read TGTGCCAGCAGCTTAAAGCGACAGGGCTGGGGTGAAAAACTGTTTTTT.

Details on this clonotype: This may arise from a read error, as a much more abundant clone is one base away. V gene TRBV12-3 or TRBV12-4 combines with J gene TRBJ1-3; 8 nucleotides align to TRBD1. The CDR3 length is 17 residues. V gave up 10 bases and J gave up 1 base; unmatched junction bases: 15. CDR3 amino acids: CANRPGQGRESGNTIYF. In DNA, the CDR3 is TGTGCCAACAGACCTGGACAGGGCAGAGAATCTGGAAACACCATATATTTT.